In this sample, the clone carrying this TCR beta chain turned up once. Trimming shortened V by 4 bases and J by 0 bases, and 10 bases separated the two germline ends. Germline V gives CDR1 MNHEY, CDR2 SMNVEV (reference sequence). The CDR3 extends over 15 amino acids. The sample belongs to a study of blood T cell repertoires in COVID-19. Study in general: Sites in the United States, Italy and Spain provided acute and convalescent COVID-19 samples. T cells, B-cell-depleted T cells, or PBMCs supplied cDNA or gDNA.

Under the authors' procedure: Reference gene primer amplification in the assay estimated nucleated cell counts. TCRdb keeps only in-frame clones here, not all; method: immunoSEQ multiplex PCR. The DNA gave D and trimming, while V, J and clone size come from that table. The table has 100,000 or so clones, approximately 78% seen once. The TCR was taken from a human donor in a cohort sampled during active COVID-19. The chain carries TRBV27 and TRBJ1-3; D possibly corresponds to TRBD1 (5 bases). Sequencing input: peripheral blood. The CDR3 nucleotides are TGTGCCAGCAGTTCCCGACAGTTCTCTGGAAACACCATATATTTT. It codes for CASSSRQFSGNTIYF.